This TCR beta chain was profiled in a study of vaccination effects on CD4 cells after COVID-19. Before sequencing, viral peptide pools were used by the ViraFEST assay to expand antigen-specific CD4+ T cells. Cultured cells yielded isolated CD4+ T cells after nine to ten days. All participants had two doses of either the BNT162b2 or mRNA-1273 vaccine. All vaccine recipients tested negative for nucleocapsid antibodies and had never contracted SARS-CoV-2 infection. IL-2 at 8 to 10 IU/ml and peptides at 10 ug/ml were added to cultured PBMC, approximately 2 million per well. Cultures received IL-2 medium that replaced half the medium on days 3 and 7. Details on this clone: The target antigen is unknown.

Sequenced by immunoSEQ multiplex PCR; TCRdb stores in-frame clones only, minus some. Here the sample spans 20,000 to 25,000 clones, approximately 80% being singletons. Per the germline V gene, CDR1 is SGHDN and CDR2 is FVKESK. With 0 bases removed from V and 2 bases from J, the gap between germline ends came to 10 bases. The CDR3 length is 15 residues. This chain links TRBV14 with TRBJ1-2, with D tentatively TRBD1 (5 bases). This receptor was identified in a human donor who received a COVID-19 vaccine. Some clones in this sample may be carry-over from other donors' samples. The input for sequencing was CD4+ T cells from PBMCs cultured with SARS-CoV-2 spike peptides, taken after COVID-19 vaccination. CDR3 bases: TGTGCCAGCAGCCAAGATCCGGGGCAGAACTATGGCTACACCTTC. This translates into CASSQDPGQNYGYTF.